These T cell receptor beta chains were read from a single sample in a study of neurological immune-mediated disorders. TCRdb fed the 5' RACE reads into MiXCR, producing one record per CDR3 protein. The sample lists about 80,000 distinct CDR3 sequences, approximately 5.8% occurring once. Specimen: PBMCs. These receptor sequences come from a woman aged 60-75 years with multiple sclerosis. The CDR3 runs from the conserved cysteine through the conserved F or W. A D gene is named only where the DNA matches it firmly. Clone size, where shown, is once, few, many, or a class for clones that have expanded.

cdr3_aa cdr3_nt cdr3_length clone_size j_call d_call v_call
CASSLEVVGTEAFF TGCGCCAGCAGCTTGGAGGTTGTCGGCACTGAAGCTTTCTTT 14 many TRBJ1-1 . TRBV5-1
CSASISEQYF TGCAGTGCTAGTATATCCGAGCAGTACTTC 10 . TRBJ2-7 . TRBV20-1
CASSLWGLYYEQYF TGTGCCAGCAGCTTGTGGGGACTTTACTACGAGCAGTACTTC 14 many TRBJ2-7 . TRBV5-6
CASSLWTGGSYEQYF TGTGCCAGCAGTTTGTGGACAGGGGGTTCCTACGAGCAGTACTTC 15 many TRBJ2-7 TRBD1 TRBV28
CASGAATYGYTF TGTGCCTCGGGGGCGGCTACCTATGGCTACACCTTC 12 few TRBJ1-2 . TRBV19
CASSFGGAAGQPQHF TGTGCCAGCAGCTTTGGGGGCGCGGCGGGTCAGCCCCAGCATTTT 15 few TRBJ1-5 . TRBV5-4
CASSYVARDTGELFF TGTGCCAGCAGTTATGTCGCCCGGGACACCGGGGAGCTGTTTTTT 15 many TRBJ2-2 . TRBV6-5
CASSRTDYGYTF TGTGCCAGCAGCCGGACAGACTATGGCTACACCTTC 12 many TRBJ1-2 . TRBV4-2
CASSGQTLREQFF TGCGCCAGCAGCGGGCAGACGCTACGGGAGCAGTTCTTC 13 many TRBJ2-1 . TRBV5-1
CASSRVDYGYTF TGTGCCAGCAGCCGAGTCGACTATGGCTACACCTTC 12 . TRBJ1-2 . TRBV3-1
CSSERTYQQYF TGTTCCAGCGAGCGCACCTACCAGCAGTACTTC 11 . TRBJ2-7 . TRBV28
CASSGSDSPAYEQYF TGCGCCAGCAGCGGGAGTGACAGCCCTGCCTACGAGCAGTACTTC 15 many TRBJ2-7 . TRBV5-1
CASSTTSGVPPF TGTGCCAGCAGCACGACTAGCGGTGTGCCCCCTTTT 12 . TRBJ2-3 TRBD2 TRBV2
CASSTGRGTDAFF TGCGCCAGCAGCACCGGGCGGGGGACGGATGCTTTCTTT 13 many TRBJ1-1 . TRBV5-1
CASSSLLAKNIQYF TGTGCCAGCAGCTCGCTGCTAGCCAAAAACATTCAGTACTTC 14 many TRBJ2-4 . TRBV7-9
CASSISGGAEYEQFF TGTGCCAGCAGCATTAGCGGGGGGGCTGAGTATGAGCAGTTCTTC 15 many TRBJ2-1 TRBD2 TRBV7-2
CASSPGQGQPQHF TGTGCCAGCAGCCCGGGGCAGGGGCAGCCCCAGCATTTT 13 many TRBJ1-5 . TRBV27
CASSLLTSGGAGYNEQFF TGTGCCAGCAGCTTACTGACTAGCGGGGGGGCGGGCTACAATGAGCAGTTCTTC 18 few TRBJ2-1 TRBD2 TRBV7-8
CASSLWKGEVRQPQHF TGTGCCAGCAGTTTATGGAAGGGAGAGGTTCGACAGCCCCAGCATTTT 16 many TRBJ1-5 . TRBV28
CASSLVQGAEAFF TGTGCCAGCAGTTTAGTACAGGGTGCTGAAGCTTTCTTT 13 many TRBJ1-1 . TRBV12-3/TRBV12-4
CASSQGFTEAFF TGTGCCAGCAGTCAGGGGTTTACTGAAGCTTTCTTT 12 many TRBJ1-1 . TRBV2
CASSEPGQGMNEQYF TGCGCCAGCAGTGAGCCTGGACAAGGGATGAACGAGCAGTACTTC 15 many TRBJ2-7 . TRBV10-1
CASSATGNTEAFF TGTGCCAGCTCAGCGACAGGGAACACTGAAGCTTTCTTT 13 . TRBJ1-1 . TRBV18
CASTYMGLASGELFF TGTGCCAGCACTTACATGGGACTAGCCTCCGGGGAGCTGTTTTTT 15 many TRBJ2-2 TRBD2 TRBV12-3/TRBV12-4
CASSFVTAWGTEAFF TGTGCCAGCAGCTTTGTGACAGCTTGGGGGACTGAAGCTTTCTTT 15 many TRBJ1-1 . TRBV7-8
CASSPGSMNTEAFF TGCGCCAGCAGCCCCGGCAGCATGAACACTGAAGCTTTCTTT 14 many TRBJ1-1 . TRBV5-1
CASSTNQDLYEQYF TGTGCCAGCAGCACGAACCAGGACCTCTACGAGCAGTACTTC 14 many TRBJ2-7 . TRBV11-2
CAIKSGEGSDTQYF TGTGCCATCAAGTCCGGTGAAGGGTCAGATACGCAGTATTTT 14 many TRBJ2-3 . TRBV10-3
CASSLDPHGREDYGYTF TGCGCCAGCAGCTTGGACCCACACGGCAGGGAAGACTATGGCTACACCTTC 17 many TRBJ1-2 . TRBV5-1
CASSMEQPAGYNEQFF TGTGCCAGCAGCATGGAACAGCCGGCCGGTTACAATGAGCAGTTCTTC 16 many TRBJ2-1 . TRBV5-6
CASSLAGGAYEQYF TGCGCCAGCAGCTTGGCTGGGGGAGCATACGAGCAGTACTTC 14 many TRBJ2-7 . TRBV5-1
CASSWGQPNTEAFF TGTGCCAGCAGCTGGGGACAGCCAAACACTGAAGCTTTCTTT 14 many TRBJ1-1 TRBD1 TRBV7-9
CASRPTGGYEQYF TGTGCCAGCAGGCCAACAGGGGGCTACGAGCAGTACTTC 13 many TRBJ2-7 TRBD1 TRBV7-6
CASSAGVSYGYTF TGTGCCAGCAGCGCAGGGGTCAGCTATGGCTACACCTTC 13 many TRBJ1-2 . TRBV9
CASSLEVAGGFQETQYF TGTGCCAGCAGCTTGGAAGTCGCAGGGGGGTTCCAAGAGACCCAGTACTTC 17 many TRBJ2-5 . TRBV5-4
CSLTSAETQYF TGCAGCCTTACTAGCGCAGAGACCCAGTACTTC 11 many TRBJ2-5 TRBD2 TRBV29-1
CASSPGDTSYEQYF TGCGCCAGCAGCCCCGGGGACACCTCCTACGAGCAGTACTTC 14 many TRBJ2-7 . TRBV5-1
CASSQDVQRGAQETQYF TGTGCCAGCAGCCAAGATGTTCAGCGGGGGGCCCAAGAGACCCAGTACTTC 17 many TRBJ2-5 TRBD2 TRBV3-1
CSANLRQGGTDTQYF TGCAGTGCTAACCTCCGGCAGGGGGGCACAGATACGCAGTATTTT 15 many TRBJ2-3 TRBD1 TRBV20-1
CASRHSGGAKDTQYF TGTGCCAGCAGGCACAGCGGGGGGGCCAAAGATACGCAGTATTTT 15 many TRBJ2-3 TRBD2 TRBV3-1
CASSRGRGLFSTDTQYF TGTGCCAGCAGCCGTGGGAGGGGGCTTTTTAGCACAGATACGCAGTATTTT 17 many TRBJ2-3 . TRBV28
CASSFSSGGETQYF TGTGCCAGCAGCTTCTCTAGCGGGGGTGAGACCCAGTACTTC 14 many TRBJ2-5 TRBD2 TRBV7-9
CACSLVGGSNEQFF TGTGCTTGCAGCTTAGTTGGAGGGAGCAATGAGCAGTTCTTC 14 . TRBJ2-1 . TRBV7-7
CSANPQGTNYGYTF TGCAGTGCCAACCCCCAGGGAACCAACTATGGCTACACCTTC 14 many TRBJ1-2 . TRBV20-1
CASRAGGRINEEFF TGTGCCAGCAGAGCGGGGGGGCGTATTAATGAGGAGTTCTTC 14 . TRBJ2-1 TRBD2 TRBV12-3/TRBV12-4
CSAPRQLDSYEQYF TGCAGTGCTCCACGGCAACTTGACTCCTACGAGCAGTACTTC 14 many TRBJ2-7 . TRBV20-1
CATSTGGYEQYF TGTGCCACCAGCACCGGGGGGTACGAGCAGTACTTC 12 many TRBJ2-7 TRBD2 TRBV15
CASRNSPNEQFF TGTGCCAGCAGAAATAGCCCGAATGAGCAGTTCTTC 12 many TRBJ2-1 . TRBV6-2/TRBV6-3
CATKTISGGRTDTQYF TGTGCCACCAAAACTATTAGCGGGGGTCGCACAGATACGCAGTATTTT 16 many TRBJ2-3 TRBD2 TRBV7-2